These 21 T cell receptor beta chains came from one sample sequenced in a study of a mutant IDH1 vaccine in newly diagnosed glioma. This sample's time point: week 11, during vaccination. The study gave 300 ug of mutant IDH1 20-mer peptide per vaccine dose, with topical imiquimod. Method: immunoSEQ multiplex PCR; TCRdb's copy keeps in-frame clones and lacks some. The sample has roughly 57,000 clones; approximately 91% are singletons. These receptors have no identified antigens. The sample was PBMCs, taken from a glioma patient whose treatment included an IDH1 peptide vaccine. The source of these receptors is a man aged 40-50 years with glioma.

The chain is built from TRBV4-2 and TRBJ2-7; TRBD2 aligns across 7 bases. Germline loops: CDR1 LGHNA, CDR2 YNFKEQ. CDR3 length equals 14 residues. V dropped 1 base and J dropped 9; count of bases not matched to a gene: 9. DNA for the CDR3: TGTGCCAGCAGCCAAGTTTTTGCGGGAGAGGTGCAGTACTTC. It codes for CASSQVFAGEVQYF.

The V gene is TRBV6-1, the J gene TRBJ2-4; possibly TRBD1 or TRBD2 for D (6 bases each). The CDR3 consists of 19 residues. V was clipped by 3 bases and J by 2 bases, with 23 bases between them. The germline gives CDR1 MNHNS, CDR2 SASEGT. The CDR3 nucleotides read TGTGCCAGCAGTGAGAAGGTACTGGGGGCGGAGGGGACCAAAAACATTCAGTACTTC. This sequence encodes CASSEKVLGAEGTKNIQYF.

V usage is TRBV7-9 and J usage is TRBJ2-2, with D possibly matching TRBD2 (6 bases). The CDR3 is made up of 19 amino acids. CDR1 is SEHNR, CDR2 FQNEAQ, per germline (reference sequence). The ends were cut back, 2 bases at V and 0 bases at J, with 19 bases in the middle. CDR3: CASSLRFRGGTSNTGELFF. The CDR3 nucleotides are TGTGCCAGCAGCTTAAGGTTTAGGGGCGGGACTTCGAACACCGGGGAGCTGTTTTTT.

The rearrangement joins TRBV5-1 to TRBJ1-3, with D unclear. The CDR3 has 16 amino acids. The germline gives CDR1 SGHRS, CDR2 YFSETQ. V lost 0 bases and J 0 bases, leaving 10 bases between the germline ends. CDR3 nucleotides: TGCGCCAGCAGCTTGGAAGTTGTTGTCTCTGGAAACACCATATATTTT. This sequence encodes CASSLEVVVSGNTIYF.

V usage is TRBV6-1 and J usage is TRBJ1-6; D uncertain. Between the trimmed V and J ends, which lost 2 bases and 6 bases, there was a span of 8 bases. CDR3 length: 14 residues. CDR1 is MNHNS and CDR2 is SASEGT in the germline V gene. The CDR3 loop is CASSEFGGNSPLHF. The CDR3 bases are TGTGCCAGCAGTGAATTCGGCGGTAATTCACCCCTCCACTTT.

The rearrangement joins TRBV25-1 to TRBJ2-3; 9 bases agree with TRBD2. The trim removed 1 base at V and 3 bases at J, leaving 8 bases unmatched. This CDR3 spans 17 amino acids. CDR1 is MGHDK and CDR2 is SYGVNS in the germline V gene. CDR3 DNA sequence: TGTGCCAGCAGTGAATTGGGGCTTGCGGGAGGGACAGATACGCAGTATTTT. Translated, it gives CASSELGLAGGTDTQYF.

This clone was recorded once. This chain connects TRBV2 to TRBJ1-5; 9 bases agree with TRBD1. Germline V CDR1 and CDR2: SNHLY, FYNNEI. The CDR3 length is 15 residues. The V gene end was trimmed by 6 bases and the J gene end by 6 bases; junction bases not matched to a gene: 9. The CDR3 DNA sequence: TGTGCCAGCAGGGGCGGACAGGGGTACGGTCAGCCCCAGCATTTT. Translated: CASRGGQGYGQPQHF.

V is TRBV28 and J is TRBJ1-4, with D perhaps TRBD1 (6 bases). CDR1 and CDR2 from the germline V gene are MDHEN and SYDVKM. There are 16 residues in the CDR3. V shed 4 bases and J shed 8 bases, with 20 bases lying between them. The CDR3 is CASSSLGAQGKEKLFF. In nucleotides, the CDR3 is TGTGCCAGCAGTTCCTTAGGCGCCCAGGGGAAAGAAAAACTGTTTTTT.

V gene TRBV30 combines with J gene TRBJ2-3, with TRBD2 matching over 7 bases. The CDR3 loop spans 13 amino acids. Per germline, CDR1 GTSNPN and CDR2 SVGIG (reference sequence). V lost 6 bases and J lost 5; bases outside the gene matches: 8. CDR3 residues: CACDHPGGDTQYF. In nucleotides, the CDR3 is TGTGCCTGTGATCATCCGGGGGGAGATACGCAGTATTTT.

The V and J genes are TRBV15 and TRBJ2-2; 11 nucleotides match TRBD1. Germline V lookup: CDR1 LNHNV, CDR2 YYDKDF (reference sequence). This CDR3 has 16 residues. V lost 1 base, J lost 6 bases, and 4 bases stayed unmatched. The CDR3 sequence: CATSRGDRGWAGELFF. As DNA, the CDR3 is TGTGCCACCAGCAGAGGGGACAGGGGGTGGGCCGGGGAGCTGTTTTTT.

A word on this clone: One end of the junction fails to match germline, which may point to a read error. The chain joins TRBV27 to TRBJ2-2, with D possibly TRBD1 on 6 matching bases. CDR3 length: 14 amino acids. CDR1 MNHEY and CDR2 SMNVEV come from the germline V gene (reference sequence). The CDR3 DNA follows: TGTGCCAGCAGTCTATCCACAGGGTCCGGGGAGCTGTTTTTT. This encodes CASSLSTGSGELFF.

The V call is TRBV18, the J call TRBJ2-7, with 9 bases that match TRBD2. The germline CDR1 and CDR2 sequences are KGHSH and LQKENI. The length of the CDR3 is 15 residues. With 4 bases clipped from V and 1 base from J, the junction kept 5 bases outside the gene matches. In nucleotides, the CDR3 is TGTGCCAGCTCACGTAGCGGGGGTACTTCCTACGAGCAGTACTTC. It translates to CASSRSGGTSYEQYF.

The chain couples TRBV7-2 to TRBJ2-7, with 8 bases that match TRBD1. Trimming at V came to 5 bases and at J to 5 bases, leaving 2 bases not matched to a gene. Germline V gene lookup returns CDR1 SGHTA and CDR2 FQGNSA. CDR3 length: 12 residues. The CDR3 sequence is CASSRQGNEQYF. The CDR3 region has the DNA TGTGCCAGCAGCCGACAGGGGAACGAGCAGTACTTC.

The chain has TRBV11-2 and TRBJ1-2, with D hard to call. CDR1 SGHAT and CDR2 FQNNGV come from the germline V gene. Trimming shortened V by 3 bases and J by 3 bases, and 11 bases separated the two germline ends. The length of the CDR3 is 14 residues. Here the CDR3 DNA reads TGTGCCAGCAGCTTCCCTACACCGGACTATGGCTACACCTTC. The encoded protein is CASSFPTPDYGYTF.

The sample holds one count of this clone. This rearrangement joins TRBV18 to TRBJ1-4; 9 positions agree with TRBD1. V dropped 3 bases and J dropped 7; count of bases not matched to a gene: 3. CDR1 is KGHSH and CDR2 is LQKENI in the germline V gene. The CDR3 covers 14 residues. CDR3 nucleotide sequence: TGTGCCAGCTCACCGGGACAGGGCGGTGAAAAACTGTTTTTT. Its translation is CASSPGQGGEKLFF.

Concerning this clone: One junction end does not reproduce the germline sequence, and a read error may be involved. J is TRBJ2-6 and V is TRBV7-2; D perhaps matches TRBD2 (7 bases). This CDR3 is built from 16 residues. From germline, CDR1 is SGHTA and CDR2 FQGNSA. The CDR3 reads CASSGRGGPGANVLTF. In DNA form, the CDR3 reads TGTGCCAGCAGCGGTAGGGGGGGCCCTGGCGCCAACGTCCTGACTTTC.

The CDR3: CASSPALGFSYEQYF. The CDR3 DNA sequence: TGTGCCAGCAGCCCGGCGTTGGGATTTTCCTACGAGCAGTACTTC. This rearrangement joins TRBV6-1 to TRBJ2-7; D is ambiguous. V lost 6 bases to trimming and J lost 1 base, with 16 bases between them. This CDR3 is built from 15 residues. Germline V gives CDR1 MNHNS, CDR2 SASEGT.

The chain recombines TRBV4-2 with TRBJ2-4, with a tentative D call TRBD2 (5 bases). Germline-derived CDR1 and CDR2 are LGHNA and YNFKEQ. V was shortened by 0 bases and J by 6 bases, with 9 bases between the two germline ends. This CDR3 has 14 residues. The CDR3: CASSQDQLGNIQYF. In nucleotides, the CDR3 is TGTGCCAGCAGCCAAGATCAACTAGGAAACATTCAGTACTTC.

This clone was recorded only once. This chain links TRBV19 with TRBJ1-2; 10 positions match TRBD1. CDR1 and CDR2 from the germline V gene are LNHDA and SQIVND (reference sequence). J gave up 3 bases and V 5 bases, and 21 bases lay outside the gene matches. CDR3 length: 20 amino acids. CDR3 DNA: TGTGCCAGTAGTCCACGCACCTTATTGGGGACAGGGGTCCACGACTATGGCTACACCTTC. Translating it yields CASSPRTLLGTGVHDYGYTF.

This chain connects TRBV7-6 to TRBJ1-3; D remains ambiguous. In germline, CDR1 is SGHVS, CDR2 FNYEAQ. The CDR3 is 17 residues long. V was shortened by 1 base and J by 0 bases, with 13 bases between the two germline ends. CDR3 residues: CASSLENGPSSGNTIYF. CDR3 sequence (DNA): TGTGCCAGCAGCTTAGAGAACGGTCCCAGCTCTGGAAACACCATATATTTT.

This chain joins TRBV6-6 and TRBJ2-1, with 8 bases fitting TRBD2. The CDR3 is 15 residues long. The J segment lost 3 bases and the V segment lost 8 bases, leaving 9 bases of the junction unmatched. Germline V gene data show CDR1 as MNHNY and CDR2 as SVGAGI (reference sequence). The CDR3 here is CASGNGGAFYNEQFF. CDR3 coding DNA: TGTGCCAGCGGGAACGGGGGGGCATTCTACAATGAGCAGTTCTTC.